This TCR beta chain was captured in a study of T-cell reconstitution after alpha-beta-depleted transplantation in children. V was shortened by 4 bases and J by 2 bases, with 9 bases between the two germline ends. Germline assignment: CDR1 SGHRS and CDR2 YFSETQ. The length of the CDR3 is 13 residues. Unique molecular identifiers were used to barcode this TCRbeta library. One entry per CDR3 protein results from TCRdb running MiXCR on the PCR reads. The profile shows a few hundred thousand distinct CDR3 sequences, approximately 9% of them singletons. This clonotype was seen at least ten times. The chain recombines TRBV5-1 with TRBJ1-1, with unresolved D. The sequencing here drew on PBMCs from the stem cell graft donor, taken from the stem cell graft. This clonotype originated in a human donor who donated a stem cell graft to a child with acute lymphoblastic leukemia. In DNA, the CDR3 is TGCGCCAGCAGCCTCCTGGCCAACACTGAAGCTTTCTTT. This codes for CASSLLANTEAFF.